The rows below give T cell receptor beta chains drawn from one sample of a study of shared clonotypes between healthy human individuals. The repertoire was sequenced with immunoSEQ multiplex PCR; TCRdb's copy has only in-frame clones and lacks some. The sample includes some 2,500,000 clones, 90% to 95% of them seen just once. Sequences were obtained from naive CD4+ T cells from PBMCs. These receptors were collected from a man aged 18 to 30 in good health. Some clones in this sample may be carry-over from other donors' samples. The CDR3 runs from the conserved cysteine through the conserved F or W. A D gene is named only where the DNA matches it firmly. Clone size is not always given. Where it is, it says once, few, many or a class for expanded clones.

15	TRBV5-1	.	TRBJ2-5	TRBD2	CASSLGLGRGETQYF	TGCGCCAGCAGCTTGGGACTCGGGAGGGGAGAGACCCAGTACTTC
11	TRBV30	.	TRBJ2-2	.	CAWSGIGELFF	TGTGCCTGGAGTGGTATCGGGGAGCTGTTTTTT
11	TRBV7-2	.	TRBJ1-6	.	CASSLDSPLHF	TGTGCCAGCAGCTTAGACTCACCCCTCCACTTT
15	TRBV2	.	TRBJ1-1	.	CASSEIPGRNTEAFF	TGTGCCAGCAGTGAAATCCCCGGACGGAACACTGAAGCTTTCTTT
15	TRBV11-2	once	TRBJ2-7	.	CASSLVRGPLYEQYF	TGTGCCAGCAGCTTAGTGAGGGGTCCACTATACGAGCAGTACTTC
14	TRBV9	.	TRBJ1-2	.	CASSVAQGNYGYTF	TGTGCCAGCAGCGTAGCCCAGGGGAACTATGGCTACACCTTC
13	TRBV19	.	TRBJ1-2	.	CASSVGRFYGYTF	TGTGCCAGTAGTGTAGGACGGTTCTATGGCTACACCTTC
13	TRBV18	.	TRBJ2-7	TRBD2	CASSPGASGGLYF	TGTGCCAGCTCACCAGGGGCTAGCGGGGGGCTGTACTTC
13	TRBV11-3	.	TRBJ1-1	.	CASSLEGGTEAFF	TGTGCCAGCAGCTTAGAGGGCGGTACTGAAGCTTTCTTT
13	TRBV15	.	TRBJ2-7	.	CATSRVLGYEQYF	TGTGCCACCAGCAGGGTGTTGGGCTACGAGCAGTACTTC
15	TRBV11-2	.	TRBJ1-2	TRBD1	CASSSWTGNWYGYTF	TGTGCCAGCAGCTCCTGGACAGGGAACTGGTATGGCTACACCTTC
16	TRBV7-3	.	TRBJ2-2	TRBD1	CASSLQQGTNTGELFF	TGTGCCAGCAGCTTACAACAGGGGACAAACACCGGGGAGCTGTTTTTT
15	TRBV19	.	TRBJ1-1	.	CASTLTGIMNTEAFF	TGTGCCAGTACTTTGACAGGTATTATGAACACTGAAGCTTTCTTT
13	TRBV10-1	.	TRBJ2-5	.	CATASRVGETQYF	TGCGCCACCGCATCCAGGGTAGGGGAGACCCAGTACTTC
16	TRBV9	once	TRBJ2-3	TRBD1	CASSLNPGQGADTQYF	TGTGCCAGCAGCTTAAACCCGGGACAGGGAGCTGATACGCAGTATTTT
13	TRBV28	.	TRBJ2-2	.	CASSLTGTGELFF	TGTGCCAGCAGTTTAACGGGGACCGGGGAGCTGTTTTTT
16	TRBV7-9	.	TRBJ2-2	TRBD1	CASSPRQGANTGELFF	TGTGCCAGCAGCCCCCGACAGGGGGCGAACACCGGGGAGCTGTTTTTT
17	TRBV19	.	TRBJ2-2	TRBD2	CASSIVQLAGVTGELFF	TGTGCCAGTAGTATAGTGCAACTAGCGGGAGTAACCGGGGAGCTGTTTTTT
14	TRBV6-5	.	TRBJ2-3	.	CASSQTRAGDTQYF	TGTGCCAGCAGTCAGACCCGAGCGGGAGATACGCAGTATTTT
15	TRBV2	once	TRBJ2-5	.	CASSEYGGSGETQYF	TGTGCCAGCAGTGAATACGGGGGTTCGGGAGAGACCCAGTACTTC
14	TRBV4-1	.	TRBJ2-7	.	CASSQGYRYYEQYF	TGCGCCAGCAGCCAAGGGTACAGGTACTACGAGCAGTACTTC
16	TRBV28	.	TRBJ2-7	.	CASSLRRAAVPYEQYF	TGTGCCAGCAGTTTACGACGGGCGGCGGTACCCTACGAGCAGTACTTC
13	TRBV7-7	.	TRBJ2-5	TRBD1	CASSEDRAQTQYF	TGTGCCAGCAGCGAGGACAGGGCGCAGACCCAGTACTTC
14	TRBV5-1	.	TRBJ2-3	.	CASSRMVRPDTQYF	TGCGCCAGCAGCAGGATGGTGCGTCCAGATACGCAGTATTTT
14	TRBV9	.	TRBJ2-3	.	CASSVVGSTDTQYF	TGTGCCAGCAGCGTAGTAGGTTCCACAGATACGCAGTATTTT
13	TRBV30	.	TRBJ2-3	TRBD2	CAWSVRGGGTQYF	TGTGCCTGGAGTGTACGGGGGGGAGGTACGCAGTATTTT
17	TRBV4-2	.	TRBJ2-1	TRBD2	CASSQAGSGSSGNEQFF	TGTGCCAGCAGCCAAGCCGGTAGCGGGAGTTCTGGGAATGAGCAGTTCTTC
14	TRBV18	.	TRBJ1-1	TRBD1	CASSPTGATTEAFF	TGTGCCAGCTCACCTACAGGGGCTACCACTGAAGCTTTCTTT
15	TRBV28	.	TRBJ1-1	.	CASSSRRTIGTEAFF	TGTGCCAGCAGTTCCCGACGGACCATCGGCACTGAAGCTTTCTTT
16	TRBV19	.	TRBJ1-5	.	CASSRGAKWGNQPQHF	TGTGCCAGTAGTCGCGGGGCTAAATGGGGGAATCAGCCCCAGCATTTT
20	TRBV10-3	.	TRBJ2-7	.	CAISGGFGGRKGEPRYEQYF	TGTGCCATCAGCGGAGGATTTGGGGGCCGAAAGGGAGAACCGCGCTACGAGCAGTACTTC
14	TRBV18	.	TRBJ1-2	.	CASSPEQPTYGYTF	TGTGCCAGCTCACCGGAACAGCCGACCTATGGCTACACCTTC
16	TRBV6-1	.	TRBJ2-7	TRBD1	CASSEGTGWPSYEQYF	TGTGCCAGCAGTGAGGGGACAGGTTGGCCTTCCTACGAGCAGTACTTC